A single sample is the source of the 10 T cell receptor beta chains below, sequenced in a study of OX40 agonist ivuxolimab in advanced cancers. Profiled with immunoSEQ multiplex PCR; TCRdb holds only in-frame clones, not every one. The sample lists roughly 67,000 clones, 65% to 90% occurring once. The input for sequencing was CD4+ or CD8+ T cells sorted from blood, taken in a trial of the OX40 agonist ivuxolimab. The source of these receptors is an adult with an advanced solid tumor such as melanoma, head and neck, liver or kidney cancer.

CDR3 region: CASRADRVSYEQYF. CDR3 in DNA: TGTGCCAGCAGGGCGGACAGGGTCTCCTACGAGCAGTACTTC. The V and J genes are TRBV6-5 and TRBJ2-7; 8 bases align to TRBD1. CDR1 MNHEY and CDR2 SVGAGI come from the germline V gene. Losses at the gene ends were 6 bases for V and 0 bases for J; bases not matched to a gene: 4. This CDR3 is 14 amino acids long.

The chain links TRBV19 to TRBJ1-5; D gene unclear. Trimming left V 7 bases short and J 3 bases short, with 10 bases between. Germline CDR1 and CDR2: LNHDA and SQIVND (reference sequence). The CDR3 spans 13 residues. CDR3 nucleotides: TGTGCCAGTACCAACCTCCCCAATCAGCCCCAGCATTTT. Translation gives CASTNLPNQPQHF.

The CDR3 DNA reads as TGTGCCAGCAGTGCCAATCATAACTACGAGCAGTACTTC. Amino acids: CASSANHNYEQYF. The chain uses TRBV27 and TRBJ2-7, with D unclear. V lost 5 bases, J lost 3 bases, and 11 bases lay in between. The CDR3 is 13 amino acids. The germline CDR1 and CDR2 sequences are MNHEY and SMNVEV (reference sequence).

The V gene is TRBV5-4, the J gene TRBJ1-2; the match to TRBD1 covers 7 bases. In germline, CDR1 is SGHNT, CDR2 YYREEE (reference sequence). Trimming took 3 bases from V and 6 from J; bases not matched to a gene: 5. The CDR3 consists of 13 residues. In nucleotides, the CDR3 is TGTGCCAGCAGCTCCAGGGGGAGGAATGGCTACACCTTC. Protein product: CASSSRGRNGYTF.

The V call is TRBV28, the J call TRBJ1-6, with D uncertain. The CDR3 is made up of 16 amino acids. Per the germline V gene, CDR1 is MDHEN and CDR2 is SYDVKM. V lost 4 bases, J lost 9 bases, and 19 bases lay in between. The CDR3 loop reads CASSYGRRTSGSPLHF. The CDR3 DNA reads TGTGCCAGCAGTTACGGACGGCGCACGAGTGGTTCACCCCTCCACTTT.

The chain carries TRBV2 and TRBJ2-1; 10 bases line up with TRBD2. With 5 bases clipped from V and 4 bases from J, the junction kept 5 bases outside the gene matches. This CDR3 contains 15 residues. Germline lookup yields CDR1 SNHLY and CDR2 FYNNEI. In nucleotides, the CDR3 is TGTGCCAGCAGTTTACTAGCGGGGACTTACAATGAGCAGTTCTTC. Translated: CASSLLAGTYNEQFF.

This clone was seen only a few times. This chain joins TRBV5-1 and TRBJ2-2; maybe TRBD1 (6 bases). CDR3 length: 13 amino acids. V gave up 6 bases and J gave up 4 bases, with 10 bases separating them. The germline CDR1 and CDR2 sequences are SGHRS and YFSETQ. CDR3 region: CASKGGFTGELFF. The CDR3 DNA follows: TGCGCCAGCAAAGGGGGTTTCACCGGGGAGCTGTTTTTT.

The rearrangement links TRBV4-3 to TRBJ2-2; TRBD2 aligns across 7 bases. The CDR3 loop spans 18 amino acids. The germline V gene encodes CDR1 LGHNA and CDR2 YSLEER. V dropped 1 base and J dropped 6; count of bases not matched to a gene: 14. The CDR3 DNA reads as TGCGCCAGCAGCCAAGTTGCCCGCGCGGGAGACGGCTCCGGGGAGCTGTTTTTT. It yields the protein CASSQVARAGDGSGELFF.

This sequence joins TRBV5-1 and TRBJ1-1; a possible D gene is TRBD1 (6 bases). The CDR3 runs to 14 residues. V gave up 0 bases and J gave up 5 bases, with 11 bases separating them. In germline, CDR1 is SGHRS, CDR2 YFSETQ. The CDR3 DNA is TGCGCCAGCAGCTTGGTTACGGGGGCGACTGAAGCTTTCTTT. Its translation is CASSLVTGATEAFF.

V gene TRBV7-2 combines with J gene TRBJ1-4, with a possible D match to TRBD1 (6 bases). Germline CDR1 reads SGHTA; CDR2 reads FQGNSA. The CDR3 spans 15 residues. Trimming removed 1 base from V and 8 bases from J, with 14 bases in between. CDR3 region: CASSLEVGAGEKLFF. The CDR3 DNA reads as TGTGCCAGCAGCTTAGAGGTGGGGGCAGGAGAAAAACTGTTTTTT.